Presented here are 18 T cell receptor beta chains from one specimen sequenced in a study of PD-1 blockade in classical Hodgkin lymphoma. As for time point: newly diagnosed, previously untreated cHL patient sample. Thawed PBMCs underwent magnetic negative selection to yield purified CD4+ T cells. The table came from immunoSEQ multiplex PCR; TCRdb's copy has only in-frame clones and leaves some out. The sample lists some 28,000 clones, roughly nine tenths seen once, with 0.3% to 0.4% in the top ten. Input material: CD4+ T cells from blood. The receptors originated from a human donor with classical Hodgkin lymphoma.

The V and J genes are TRBV5-1 and TRBJ2-3; a weak D match, TRBD2 (5 bases). The length of the CDR3 is 18 residues. Germline values: CDR1 SGHRS, CDR2 YFSETQ. V lost 0 bases, J lost 0 bases, and 17 bases lay in between. CDR3 residues: CASSLDARDSYSTDTQYF. DNA for the CDR3: TGCGCCAGCAGCTTGGACGCCCGGGATTCGTATAGCACAGATACGCAGTATTTT.

The chain links TRBV28 to TRBJ1-3; D call uncertain. CDR1 is MDHEN and CDR2 is SYDVKM in the germline V gene. The CDR3 is made up of 12 amino acids. V was pared by 10 bases and J by 0 bases, with 7 bases between. CDR3 sequence (DNA): TGTGCCACCACAGCCTCTGGAAACACCATATATTTT. Translation: CATTASGNTIYF.

The chain combines TRBV25-1 with TRBJ2-5; TRBD2 agrees at 7 bases. CDR3 size: 11 residues. The germline V gene encodes CDR1 MGHDK and CDR2 SYGVNS. With V trimmed by 8 bases and J by 7 bases, 4 bases remained unmatched. CDR3 bases: TGTGCCAGCGCGGGAGTCGTGACCCAGTACTTC. As protein: CASAGVVTQYF.

This chain joins TRBV6-5 and TRBJ2-7; 9 nucleotides align to TRBD1. CDR1 and CDR2 (germline): MNHEY, SVGAGI. Trimming removed 0 bases from V and 4 bases from J; junction bases left unmatched: 7. The CDR3 consists of 16 residues. The CDR3 coding sequence is TGTGCCAGCAGTTACTCGGCGACAGGGGGAGGATACGAGCAGTACTTC. Amino acids: CASSYSATGGGYEQYF.

The chain combines TRBV18 with TRBJ2-2; 10 bases map to TRBD1. The trim removed 5 bases at V and 6 bases at J, leaving 9 bases unmatched. The CDR3 consists of 16 residues. Germline CDR1 reads KGHSH; CDR2 reads LQKENI. CDR3 in amino acids: CASSARDRGAAGELFF. As DNA, the CDR3 is TGTGCCAGCTCAGCCCGGGACAGGGGCGCTGCCGGGGAGCTGTTTTTT.

This rearrangement joins TRBV7-2 to TRBJ2-6, with no clear D. CDR3 length: 14 residues. V lost 4 bases, J lost 2 bases, and 6 bases lay in between. From germline, CDR1 is SGHTA and CDR2 FQGNSA. This CDR3 is CASSYTAGANVLTF. CDR3 sequence (DNA): TGTGCCAGCAGCTACACGGCTGGGGCCAACGTCCTGACTTTC.

The genes are TRBV6-6 and TRBJ2-5, with TRBD1 matching 8 bases. Losses at the gene ends were 6 bases for V and 4 bases for J; bases not matched to a gene: 13. CDR1 is MNHNY and CDR2 is SVGAGI in the germline V gene (reference sequence). The length of the CDR3 is 16 residues. The CDR3 DNA is TGTGCCAGCAGACGCCCGGGACAGGCCCTACGAGAGACCCAGTACTTC. Its protein is CASRRPGQALRETQYF.

This chain joins TRBV6-5 and TRBJ2-7, with D tentatively TRBD1 (6 bases). This CDR3 region has 13 residues. With 4 bases removed from V and 2 bases from J, the gap between germline ends came to 9 bases. Germline V gene data show CDR1 as MNHEY and CDR2 as SVGAGI. As DNA, the CDR3 is TGTGCCAGCAGTTCGACAGGAACCTACGAGCAGTACTTC. Translated, it gives CASSSTGTYEQYF.

The V call is TRBV6-1, the J call TRBJ2-1; 8 positions agree with TRBD1. The CDR3 runs to 14 residues. Germline loops: CDR1 MNHNS, CDR2 SASEGT. V trimming: 7 bases; J trimming: 5 bases; junction bases outside the gene matches: 7. CDR3 sequence (DNA): TGTGCCAGCATCCGACAGGGGTCGGACAATGAGCAGTTCTTC. It specifies CASIRQGSDNEQFF.

The V call is TRBV5-1, the J call TRBJ2-1; tentative D call: TRBD2 (6 bases). Germline assignment: CDR1 SGHRS and CDR2 YFSETQ. The germline V and J ends were trimmed by 4 bases and 6 bases, with 20 bases remaining between them. This CDR3 is 16 amino acids long. CDR3 region: CASSQYWASEGNEQFF. The CDR3 DNA reads TGCGCCAGCAGCCAGTACTGGGCTAGCGAGGGCAATGAGCAGTTCTTC.

The rearrangement uses TRBV28 and TRBJ1-4; 8 bases align to TRBD1. Per the germline V gene, CDR1 is MDHEN and CDR2 is SYDVKM. The CDR3 is 14 amino acids. With V trimmed by 5 bases and J by 7 bases, 6 bases remained unmatched. The CDR3 here is CASSPTGGGEKLFF. In nucleotides, the CDR3 is TGTGCCAGCAGTCCCACAGGGGGTGGTGAAAAACTGTTTTTT.

The rearrangement joins TRBV19 to TRBJ2-7, with TRBD1 matching over 8 bases. The V gene end was trimmed by 3 bases and the J gene end by 7 bases; junction bases not matched to a gene: 8. This CDR3 spans 14 amino acids. The germline CDR1 and CDR2 sequences are LNHDA and SQIVND (reference sequence). As DNA, the CDR3 is TGTGCCAGTAGTATGTCAGGGGGCGTTCGGGAGCAGTACTTC. Amino acids: CASSMSGGVREQYF.

The gene calls are TRBV6-5 and TRBJ2-5; D ambiguous. CDR1 MNHEY and CDR2 SVGAGI come from the germline V gene. V lost 0 bases, J lost 4 bases, and 9 bases lay in between. This CDR3 spans 14 amino acids. The CDR3 region is CASSYSARRETQYF. The CDR3 coding sequence is TGTGCCAGCAGTTACTCTGCCAGAAGAGAGACCCAGTACTTC.

CDR3 region: CAWSGTGNSYNEQFF. CDR3 nucleotides: TGTGCCTGGAGTGGGACAGGGAATTCCTACAATGAGCAGTTCTTC. The chain carries TRBV30 and TRBJ2-1, with 8 nucleotides matching TRBD1. There are 15 residues in the CDR3. The J segment lost 1 base and the V segment lost 1 base, leaving 3 bases of the junction unmatched. CDR1 GTSNPN and CDR2 SVGIG come from the germline V gene (reference sequence).

V is TRBV5-1 and J is TRBJ2-5, with D perhaps matching TRBD1 (5 bases). The CDR3 is 14 residues long. Germline V gene data show CDR1 as SGHRS and CDR2 as YFSETQ. The V end was cut by 1 base, the J end by 0 bases, with 7 bases between. The CDR3 is CASSLSTDQETQYF. DNA of the CDR3: TGCGCCAGCAGCTTGTCGACAGACCAAGAGACCCAGTACTTC.

This sequence joins TRBV5-1 and TRBJ1-3, with 8 bases that match TRBD1. The CDR3 extends over 16 amino acids. Germline trimming cut 6 bases from V and 2 bases from J; bases unmatched to any gene: 10. CDR1 and CDR2 (germline): SGHRS, YFSETQ. The CDR3 region has the DNA TGCGCCAGCACGCCTACAGGGGGAACCGCTGGAAACACCATATATTTT. Amino acids: CASTPTGGTAGNTIYF.

This clone was seen a single time. The chain has TRBV15 and TRBJ2-1, with 8 nucleotides matching TRBD2. The ends lost 0 bases at V and 5 bases at J; junction bases unmatched: 9. Germline V gives CDR1 LNHNV, CDR2 YYDKDF (reference sequence). The CDR3 contains 17 residues. The CDR3 sequence: CATSRDLSGISHNEQFF. For the CDR3, the DNA is TGTGCCACCAGCAGAGATCTTAGCGGGATATCCCACAATGAGCAGTTCTTC. The variable domain in full, completed from reference TRBV15 and TRBJ2-1, reads DAMVIQNPRYQVTQFGKPVTLSCSQTLNHNVMYWYQQKSSQAPKLLFHYYDKDFNNEADTPDNFQSRRPNTSFCFLDIRSPGLGDTAMYLCATSRDLSGISHNEQFFGPGTRLTVL.

This chain joins TRBV19 and TRBJ2-3; the match to TRBD2 covers 8 bases. The V and J ends lost 8 bases and 1 base, in that order; junction bases with no gene match: 8. Germline V gene lookup returns CDR1 LNHDA and CDR2 SQIVND (reference sequence). CDR3 size: 15 residues. The CDR3 DNA reads TGTGCCAGTGCGCAACAGACTAGCGGCACAGATACGCAGTATTTT. Its protein is CASAQQTSGTDTQYF.